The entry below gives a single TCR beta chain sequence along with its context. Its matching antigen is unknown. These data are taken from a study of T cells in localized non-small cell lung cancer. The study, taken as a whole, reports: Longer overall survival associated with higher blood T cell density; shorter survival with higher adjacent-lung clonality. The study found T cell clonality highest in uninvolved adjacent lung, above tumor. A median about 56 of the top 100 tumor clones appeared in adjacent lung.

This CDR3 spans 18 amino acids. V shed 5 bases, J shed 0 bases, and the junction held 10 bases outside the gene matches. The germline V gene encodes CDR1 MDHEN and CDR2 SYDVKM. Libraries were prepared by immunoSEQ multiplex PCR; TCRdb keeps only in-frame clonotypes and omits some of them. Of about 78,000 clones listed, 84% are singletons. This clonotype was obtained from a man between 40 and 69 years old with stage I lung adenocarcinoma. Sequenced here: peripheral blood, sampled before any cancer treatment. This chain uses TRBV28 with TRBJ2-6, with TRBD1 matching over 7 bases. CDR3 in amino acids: CASSPPGQPLSGANVLTF. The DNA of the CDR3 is TGTGCCAGCAGTCCACCGGGACAGCCTCTCTCTGGGGCCAACGTCCTGACTTTC. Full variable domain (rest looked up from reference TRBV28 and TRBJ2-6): DVKVTQSSRYLVKRTGEKVFLECVQDMDHENMFWYRQDPGLGLRLIYFSYDVKMKEKGDIPEGYSVSREKKERFSLILESASTNQTSMYLCASSPPGQPLSGANVLTFGAGSRLTVL.